Listed below are T cell receptor beta chains from one sample, sequenced in a study of T cells in Graves' hyperthyroidism and ophthalmopathy. In TCRdb, the multiplex PCR reads were re-called with MiXCR into one record per CDR3 protein. Here the sample spans nearly 600,000 distinct CDR3 sequences, roughly 14% being singletons. The sequenced material came from blood. All receptors derive from a woman in her 30s with Graves' hyperthyroidism that later progressed to Graves' ophthalmopathy. Both conserved end residues are part of each CDR3. Each record gives: V gene, D gene, J gene, clone size, CDR3 DNA, CDR3 protein. A D gene is named only where the DNA matches it firmly. Rows give clone size only sometimes, using once, few, many, or a class for an expanded clone.

v_gene: TRBV27; d_gene: .; j_gene: TRBJ2-6; abundance: many; CDR3nt: TGTGCCAGCGGCGCTAGGGGTGGGGCCAACGTCCTGACTTTC; CDR3aa: CASGARGGANVLTF
v_gene: TRBV7-3; d_gene: .; j_gene: TRBJ1-5; abundance: few; CDR3nt: TGTGCCAGCAGCTTAAGTGGGGAGAATCAGCCCCAGCATTTT; CDR3aa: CASSLSGENQPQHF
v_gene: TRBV15; d_gene: .; j_gene: TRBJ1-3; abundance: many; CDR3nt: TGTGCCACCAGCCGTGGAGGATCTGGAAACACCATATATTTT; CDR3aa: CATSRGGSGNTIYF
v_gene: TRBV12-5; d_gene: .; j_gene: TRBJ1-2; abundance: few; CDR3nt: TGTGCTAGTGGTCTCCTACCGAATGCATATGGCTACACCTTC; CDR3aa: CASGLLPNAYGYTF
v_gene: TRBV9; d_gene: TRBD2; j_gene: TRBJ2-7; abundance: many; CDR3nt: TGTGCCAGCAGCCCTCCAGCGGGAGGGCCGACCTACGAGCAGTACTTC; CDR3aa: CASSPPAGGPTYEQYF
v_gene: TRBV28; d_gene: .; j_gene: TRBJ1-3; abundance: .; CDR3nt: TGTGCCAGCAGTTTATTTCCAGGGACTGGAAACACCATATATTTT; CDR3aa: CASSLFPGTGNTIYF
v_gene: TRBV20-1; d_gene: TRBD2; j_gene: TRBJ2-7; abundance: .; CDR3nt: TGCAGTGCTGAACTGAGCGGGAGGATCTACGAGCGGTACTTC; CDR3aa: CSAELSGRIYERYF
v_gene: TRBV7-9; d_gene: TRBD1; j_gene: TRBJ2-4; abundance: .; CDR3nt: TGTGCCAGCAGACAAACCGGACAGGGAGGAACCAAAAACATTCAGTACTTC; CDR3aa: CASRQTGQGGTKNIQYF
v_gene: TRBV18; d_gene: .; j_gene: TRBJ1-2; abundance: many; CDR3nt: TGTGCCAGCTCACCACAGGGGCCTAACTATGGCTACACCTTC; CDR3aa: CASSPQGPNYGYTF
v_gene: TRBV5-1; d_gene: TRBD1; j_gene: TRBJ2-5; abundance: many; CDR3nt: TGCGCCAGCAGCTGGACAGGGCCCCAAGAGACCCAGTACTTC; CDR3aa: CASSWTGPQETQYF
v_gene: TRBV6-1; d_gene: .; j_gene: TRBJ1-2; abundance: many; CDR3nt: TGTGCCAGCAGTGAATTGAAGGGGGACGGCGTCTATGGCTACACCTTC; CDR3aa: CASSELKGDGVYGYTF
v_gene: TRBV5-1; d_gene: .; j_gene: TRBJ1-2; abundance: many; CDR3nt: TGCGCCAGCAGCGGAAGGGACTCTGCCTCGAGTGGCTACACCTTC; CDR3aa: CASSGRDSASSGYTF
v_gene: TRBV4-2; d_gene: TRBD1; j_gene: TRBJ2-3; abundance: many; CDR3nt: TGTGCCAGCAGCCAAGATTTAGGGGGCCCTACCGATACGCAGTATTTT; CDR3aa: CASSQDLGGPTDTQYF
v_gene: TRBV6-5; d_gene: TRBD2; j_gene: TRBJ2-1; abundance: .; CDR3nt: TGTGCCAGCAGTTCGGGGGGAGGCTACAATGAGCAGTTCTTC; CDR3aa: CASSSGGGYNEQFF
v_gene: TRBV29-1; d_gene: TRBD1; j_gene: TRBJ2-7; abundance: many; CDR3nt: TGCAGCGTCCGACAGGGGGCTGGAAACGAGCAGTACTTC; CDR3aa: CSVRQGAGNEQYF
v_gene: TRBV7-2; d_gene: TRBD2; j_gene: TRBJ2-5; abundance: .; CDR3nt: TGTGCCAGCGCTCGTCCGCCGGGGGGGACCCAGTACTTC; CDR3aa: CASARPPGGTQYF